Listed below are T cell receptor beta chains from one sample, sequenced in a study of blood T cells in healthy people across ages. TCRdb fed the 5' RACE reads into MiXCR, producing one record per CDR3 protein. Among 1.5 million to 2 million distinct CDR3 sequences listed, 34% were seen once. Sequenced sample: blood. The receptors shown here come from a woman under 40 in good health. The CDR3 runs from the conserved cysteine through the conserved F or W. The order of the fields is J gene, V gene, clone size, D gene, CDR3 protein, CDR3 DNA. A D gene is named only where the DNA matches it firmly. Clone size is not always given. Where it is, it says once, few, many or a class for expanded clones.

j_call: TRBJ2-7
v_call: TRBV20-1
clone_size: -
d_call: TRBD1
cdr3_aa: CSAGTGGPGNYGEQYF
cdr3_nt: TGCAGTGCTGGGACAGGGGGTCCCGGGAATTATGGCGAGCAGTACTTC

j_call: TRBJ1-2
v_call: TRBV5-1
clone_size: -
d_call: -
cdr3_aa: CASSNSLSDYGYTF
cdr3_nt: TGCGCCAGCAGCAATTCCCTGAGCGACTATGGCTACACCTTC

j_call: TRBJ1-2
v_call: TRBV9
clone_size: -
d_call: -
cdr3_aa: CASSVEGRPNYGYTF
cdr3_nt: TGTGCCAGCAGCGTAGAAGGACGTCCTAACTATGGCTACACCTTC

j_call: TRBJ2-1
v_call: TRBV28
clone_size: -
d_call: TRBD2
cdr3_aa: CTSRTKTAGTSFHEQFF
cdr3_nt: TGTACCAGCAGAACAAAAACGGCCGGGACTAGCTTCCATGAGCAGTTCTTC

j_call: TRBJ2-7
v_call: TRBV15
clone_size: -
d_call: -
cdr3_aa: CATSRDLGEVAYEQYF
cdr3_nt: TGTGCCACCAGCAGAGATCTCGGGGAGGTCGCCTACGAGCAGTACTTC

j_call: TRBJ2-7
v_call: TRBV7-8
clone_size: few
d_call: -
cdr3_aa: CASIPTPMTAEQYF
cdr3_nt: TGTGCCAGCATTCCCACCCCGATGACGGCGGAGCAGTACTTC

j_call: TRBJ2-1
v_call: TRBV5-1
clone_size: few
d_call: TRBD1
cdr3_aa: CASSATGEGEQFF
cdr3_nt: TGCGCCAGCAGCGCGACAGGGGAAGGTGAGCAGTTCTTC

j_call: TRBJ2-1
v_call: TRBV30
clone_size: -
d_call: TRBD2
cdr3_aa: CAWTPTSGGNEQFF
cdr3_nt: TGTGCCTGGACCCCGACTAGCGGAGGAAATGAGCAGTTCTTC

j_call: TRBJ2-7
v_call: TRBV12-3/TRBV12-4
clone_size: -
d_call: TRBD1
cdr3_aa: CASSTDRGSSYEQYF
cdr3_nt: TGTGCCAGCAGCACAGACAGGGGAAGCTCCTACGAGCAGTACTTC

j_call: TRBJ2-5
v_call: TRBV5-4
clone_size: -
d_call: TRBD2
cdr3_aa: CASSSELAGIQETQYF
cdr3_nt: TGTGCCAGCAGCTCGGAACTAGCGGGGATCCAAGAGACCCAGTACTTC

j_call: TRBJ1-1
v_call: TRBV7-9
clone_size: few
d_call: -
cdr3_aa: CASTPYGDRNTEAFF
cdr3_nt: TGTGCCAGCACCCCTTATGGGGACCGGAACACTGAAGCTTTCTTT

j_call: TRBJ2-3
v_call: TRBV7-9
clone_size: many
d_call: -
cdr3_aa: CASSTTRGTADTQYF
cdr3_nt: TGTGCCAGCAGCACCACTCGGGGGACAGCGGATACGCAGTATTTT

j_call: TRBJ1-1
v_call: TRBV7-9
clone_size: -
d_call: -
cdr3_aa: CASSLVRGTAFF
cdr3_nt: TGTGCCAGCAGCTTAGTAAGGGGAACAGCTTTCTTT

j_call: TRBJ2-7
v_call: TRBV4-1
clone_size: -
d_call: -
cdr3_aa: CASSQDQRGYYERYF
cdr3_nt: TGCGCCAGCAGCCAAGATCAGCGCGGGTACTACGAGCGGTACTTC

j_call: TRBJ2-7
v_call: TRBV7-2
clone_size: -
d_call: -
cdr3_aa: CASGSWTSYYEQYF
cdr3_nt: TGTGCCAGCGGCTCCTGGACTTCCTACTACGAGCAGTACTTC

j_call: TRBJ2-1
v_call: TRBV6-2/TRBV6-3
clone_size: -
d_call: -
cdr3_aa: CASSYPYSSYNEQFF
cdr3_nt: TGTGCCAGCAGTTACCCTTACAGCTCCTACAATGAGCAGTTCTTC

j_call: TRBJ2-2
v_call: TRBV12-3/TRBV12-4
clone_size: -
d_call: -
cdr3_aa: CASSLSPRNTGELFF
cdr3_nt: TGTGCCAGCAGTTTAAGCCCCAGAAACACCGGGGAGCTGTTTTTT

j_call: TRBJ1-1
v_call: TRBV12-3/TRBV12-4
clone_size: few
d_call: -
cdr3_aa: CASSHRDPGNTEAFF
cdr3_nt: TGTGCCAGCAGCCACCGGGACCCAGGGAACACTGAAGCTTTCTTT

j_call: TRBJ2-7
v_call: TRBV20-1
clone_size: few
d_call: TRBD2
cdr3_aa: CSAPGRLAGNPYEQYF
cdr3_nt: TGCAGTGCTCCCGGGCGACTAGCGGGGAACCCCTACGAGCAGTACTTC

j_call: TRBJ2-7
v_call: TRBV6-2/TRBV6-3
clone_size: many
d_call: TRBD2
cdr3_aa: CASGTSGSTEQYF
cdr3_nt: TGTGCCAGCGGGACTAGCGGGAGTACCGAGCAGTACTTC

j_call: TRBJ2-1
v_call: TRBV7-9
clone_size: -
d_call: -
cdr3_aa: CATRPNPRPRGPKGEQFF
cdr3_nt: TGTGCCACCCGCCCTAACCCAAGGCCACGGGGGCCCAAGGGTGAGCAGTTCTTC

j_call: TRBJ2-1
v_call: TRBV12-3/TRBV12-4
clone_size: -
d_call: TRBD1
cdr3_aa: CASRLQGQDNEQFF
cdr3_nt: TGTGCCAGCAGACTACAGGGACAGGACAATGAGCAGTTCTTC

j_call: TRBJ2-7
v_call: TRBV28
clone_size: -
d_call: TRBD2
cdr3_aa: CASSPIEGGSGQYF
cdr3_nt: TGTGCCAGCAGTCCTATCGAGGGAGGGAGCGGGCAGTACTTC

j_call: TRBJ2-3
v_call: TRBV20-1
clone_size: few
d_call: TRBD2
cdr3_aa: CSYASGSGGPPNTQYF
cdr3_nt: TGCAGTTACGCCTCGGGTAGCGGGGGGCCCCCCAATACGCAGTATTTT

j_call: TRBJ2-1
v_call: TRBV6-4
clone_size: -
d_call: -
cdr3_aa: CASTVAEYYNEQFF
cdr3_nt: TGTGCCAGCACCGTAGCGGAGTACTACAATGAGCAGTTCTTC

j_call: TRBJ1-5
v_call: TRBV20-1
clone_size: -
d_call: -
cdr3_aa: CSALKDSNQPQHF
cdr3_nt: TGCAGTGCCCTAAAAGATAGCAATCAGCCCCAGCATTTT

j_call: TRBJ2-1
v_call: TRBV27
clone_size: few
d_call: -
cdr3_aa: CASSLNSEDEQFF
cdr3_nt: TGTGCCAGCAGTTTAAATTCTGAGGATGAGCAGTTCTTC

j_call: TRBJ2-5
v_call: TRBV6-1
clone_size: -
d_call: -
cdr3_aa: CASSEWGGFGETQYF
cdr3_nt: TGTGCCAGCAGTGAATGGGGAGGATTCGGGGAGACCCAGTACTTC

j_call: TRBJ2-2
v_call: TRBV20-1
clone_size: once
d_call: -
cdr3_aa: CSARVGGSTGELFF
cdr3_nt: TGCAGTGCTAGAGTGGGGGGCAGCACCGGGGAGCTGTTTTTT

j_call: TRBJ2-7
v_call: TRBV12-3/TRBV12-4
clone_size: -
d_call: -
cdr3_aa: CASQPQVGPYEQYF
cdr3_nt: TGTGCCAGTCAGCCGCAAGTTGGACCCTACGAGCAGTACTTC

j_call: TRBJ1-1
v_call: TRBV5-1
clone_size: -
d_call: -
cdr3_aa: CASSLTQGFRFAFF
cdr3_nt: TGCGCCAGCAGCTTGACCCAGGGATTTAGGTTTGCTTTCTTT

j_call: TRBJ2-5
v_call: TRBV3-1
clone_size: few
d_call: TRBD1
cdr3_aa: CASSQDRVQKSSGQGQETQYF
cdr3_nt: TGTGCCAGCAGCCAAGATCGGGTCCAAAAAAGTTCTGGACAGGGCCAAGAGACCCAGTACTTC

j_call: TRBJ2-7
v_call: TRBV3-1
clone_size: -
d_call: -
cdr3_aa: CASSQDQAFGQYF
cdr3_nt: TGTGCCAGCAGCCAAGATCAGGCTTTCGGGCAGTACTTC

j_call: TRBJ2-3
v_call: TRBV12-3/TRBV12-4
clone_size: -
d_call: TRBD2
cdr3_aa: CASNSPTSGTDTQYF
cdr3_nt: TGTGCCAGCAATTCTCCGACTAGCGGCACAGATACGCAGTATTTT

j_call: TRBJ2-5
v_call: TRBV7-9
clone_size: few
d_call: TRBD1
cdr3_aa: CASSLWDRDAETQYF
cdr3_nt: TGTGCCAGCAGCTTATGGGACAGGGATGCAGAGACCCAGTACTTC

j_call: TRBJ2-1
v_call: TRBV4-1
clone_size: few
d_call: -
cdr3_aa: CASSQDGSGVYNEQFF
cdr3_nt: TGCGCCAGCAGCCAAGACGGTAGCGGAGTTTACAATGAGCAGTTCTTC

j_call: TRBJ2-7
v_call: TRBV27
clone_size: many
d_call: -
cdr3_aa: CASSLSGLPYEQYF
cdr3_nt: TGTGCCAGCAGTTTATCGGGTCTCCCCTACGAGCAGTACTTC

j_call: TRBJ2-3
v_call: TRBV7-9
clone_size: few
d_call: TRBD2
cdr3_aa: CASSSQTSGRGNKLYF
cdr3_nt: TGTGCCAGCAGCTCTCAAACTAGCGGGAGGGGGAATAAATTGTATTTT

j_call: TRBJ2-5
v_call: TRBV5-1
clone_size: -
d_call: TRBD2
cdr3_aa: CASSYPGLSPGETQYF
cdr3_nt: TGCGCCAGCAGCTACCCGGGACTATCCCCGGGGGAGACCCAGTACTTC

j_call: TRBJ1-6
v_call: TRBV11-2
clone_size: few
d_call: -
cdr3_aa: CASSSRPNGSYNSPLHF
cdr3_nt: TGTGCCAGCAGCTCCCGACCTAATGGCTCCTATAATTCACCCCTCCACTTT

j_call: TRBJ2-1
v_call: TRBV27
clone_size: few
d_call: -
cdr3_aa: CASSPWFRGGSSYNEQFF
cdr3_nt: TGTGCCAGCAGTCCCTGGTTTCGGGGAGGTAGCTCCTACAATGAGCAGTTCTTC